This T cell receptor (beta chain) was observed in a study of blood T cell repertoires in COVID-19. Whole-study context: COVID-19 samples collected from the United States, Italy and Spain covered acute and convalescent phases. T cells, B-cell-depleted T cells, or PBMCs provided the cDNA or gDNA that served as material.

Unmatched junction bases numbered 7, after V lost 2 bases and J lost 3 bases. Per germline, CDR1 SGHAT and CDR2 FQNNGV. The CDR3 sequence is 16 residues long. Repertoires were generated with immunoSEQ multiplex PCR, while TCRdb's copy carries only in-frame clones and drops some. The repertoire includes over 95,000 clones, 81% of them detected once, and about 1.4% sits in the top ten. This rearrangement joins TRBV11-2 to TRBJ1-5; 7 nucleotides line up with TRBD1. The sequenced material came from peripheral blood. This TCR came from a man between 45 and 60 years old with acute or convalescent COVID-19. DNA of the CDR3: TGTGCCAGCAGCTTACAAGGACAGGCTTACAATCAGCCCCAGCATTTT. The encoded protein is CASSLQGQAYNQPQHF.